This T cell receptor (beta chain) was retrieved from a study of T cells expressing NK-cell markers. Study as a whole: The study sequenced eight donors, seven HCMV-seropositive and one seronegative. Study-wide findings and caveats: Each of a handful of donors carried dominant NKG2C+ clonotypes accounting for about 1.0-8% of CD8+ T cells.

Note on this clonotype: The antigen remains undetermined.

The CDR3 covers 12 residues. Germline loops: CDR1 LGHNA, CDR2 YSLEER. 5'RACE template switching with UMIs generated TCR beta cDNA. TCRdb re-called the 5' RACE reads, yielding one record per CDR3 amino acid sequence without DNA. The listing contains 550,000 to 600,000 distinct CDR3 sequences. V gene TRBV4-3 combines with J gene TRBJ2-7. The TCR sequence derives from a man aged 18 to 29 in good health. Sequencing used blood T cells: a sorted CD56 or NKG2C T cell subset, CD4+ or CD8+ T cells, or bulk PBMC T cells (not recorded which). This CDR3 reads CASSQDRSEQYF.